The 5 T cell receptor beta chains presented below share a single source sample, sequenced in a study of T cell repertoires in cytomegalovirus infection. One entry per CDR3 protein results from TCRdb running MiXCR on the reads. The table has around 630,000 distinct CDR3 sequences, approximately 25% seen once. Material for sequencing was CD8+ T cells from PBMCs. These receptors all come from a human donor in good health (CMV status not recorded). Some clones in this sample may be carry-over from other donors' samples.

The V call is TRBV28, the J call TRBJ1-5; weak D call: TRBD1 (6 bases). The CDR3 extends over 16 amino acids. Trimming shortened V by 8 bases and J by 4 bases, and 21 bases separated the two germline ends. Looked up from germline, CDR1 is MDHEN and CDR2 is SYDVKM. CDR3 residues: CASDPGFRGGNQPQHF. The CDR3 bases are TGTGCCAGCGACCCTGGATTCAGGGGAGGTAATCAGCCCCAGCATTTT.

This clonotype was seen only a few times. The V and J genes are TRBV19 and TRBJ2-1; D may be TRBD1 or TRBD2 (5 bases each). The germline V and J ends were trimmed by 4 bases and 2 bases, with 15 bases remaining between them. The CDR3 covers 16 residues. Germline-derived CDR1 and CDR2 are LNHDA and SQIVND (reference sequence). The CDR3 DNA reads TGTGCCAGTAGTACCCCCAGGGACGGTCCCTACAATGAGCAGTTCTTC. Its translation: CASSTPRDGPYNEQFF.

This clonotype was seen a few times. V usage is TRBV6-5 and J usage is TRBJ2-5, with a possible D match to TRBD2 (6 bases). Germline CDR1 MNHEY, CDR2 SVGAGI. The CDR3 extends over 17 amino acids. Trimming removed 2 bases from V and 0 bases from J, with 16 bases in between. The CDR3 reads CASSYREWEPYQETQYF. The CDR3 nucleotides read TGTGCCAGCAGTTACCGGGAGTGGGAGCCGTACCAAGAGACCCAGTACTTC.

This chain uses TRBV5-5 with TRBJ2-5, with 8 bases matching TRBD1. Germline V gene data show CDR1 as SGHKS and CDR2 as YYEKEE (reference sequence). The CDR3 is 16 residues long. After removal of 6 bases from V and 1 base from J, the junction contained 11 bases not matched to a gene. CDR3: CASILLGTGLQETQYF. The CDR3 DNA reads TGTGCCAGCATCCTCCTGGGGACAGGTCTCCAAGAGACCCAGTACTTC.

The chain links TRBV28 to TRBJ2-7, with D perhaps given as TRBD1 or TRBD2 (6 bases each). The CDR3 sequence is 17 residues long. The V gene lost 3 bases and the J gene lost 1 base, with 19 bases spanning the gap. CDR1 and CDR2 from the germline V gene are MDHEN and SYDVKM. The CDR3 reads CASSFGGPGRRSYEQYV. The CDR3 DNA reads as TGTGCCAGCAGTTTTGGGGGGCCAGGGAGAAGATCCTACGAGCAGTACGTC.